This TCR beta chain was found in a study of cytomegalovirus exposure and HLA in healthy donors (dated by TCRdb to about 2017). Regarding the complete study: An earlier analysis of fewer than 750 of the donors reported around 280 Gb of sequence data and 95 million to 140 million unique TCR beta sequences obtained from about 170 million T cells. Roughly 300 gigabases of sequencing data and tens of millions of unique TCR sequences made up an early release that covered under 750 HLA-typed donors. The study profiled the T cell repertoires of hundreds of subjects by immunosequencing and related them to cytomegalovirus serostatus. The study aimed to test whether signatures of past pathogen exposure could be identified by cataloging public T cell receptors. The number of typed donors differed by locus: about 620-630 for A, B, C, DRB1 and DQB1; 522 for DQA1; about 600 for DPA1; and roughly 470 for DPB1. Across 398 genotyped donors of the cohort, an average of about 240,000 unique TCR beta nucleotide sequences per donor were sequenced, and 15% to 20% of those sequences were non-productive. All discovery cohort repertoires had been generated using a single sequencing platform. A later analysis re-analyzed previously published TCR beta repertoires from 666 donors and added high-resolution HLA genotyping to study TCR occurrence patterns. Among the approximately 420 genotyped donors, 81% belonged to the genetic ancestry cluster associated with self-reported Caucasian donors. HLA typing included class I and class II loci at four-digit resolution. To decide whether each TCR beta V gene segment behaved as functional or pseudogenic, an earlier analysis of nearly 600 of the donors relied on high-throughput TCR beta sequencing. Genome-wide SNP genotypes for about 65% of the roughly 700 donors were used in a later genetic analysis, which treated that subset as a discovery cohort. In addition to the first cohort of 666 subjects, a separate validation cohort of 120 different subjects was used. Because of strong linkage in the cohort, roughly five DR-DQ haplotypes were treated as single units for association and clustering. The study combined high-throughput TCR immunosequencing, statistical association of individual TCRs with disease status, and machine learning to predict cytomegalovirus infection status. Alongside the repertoire data, information on donor age, sex, ethnicity and CMV serostatus was compiled. Rather than drawing on any new phenotypic data, the later analysis identified candidate immune exposures from TCR beta sequences and the way those sequences occurred across donors. Broad study findings and their caveats: Only TCR beta chains were sequenced in this cohort, and the absence of alpha or paired-chain data limited detectable features. In the study, about 150 TCR beta chains were listed as associated with cytomegalovirus. A further reported finding was that TCR beta sequences accurately predicted the HLA-A and HLA-B alleles for most subjects in the first cohort. According to a later analysis, parvovirus B19, influenza, CMV and Epstein-Barr virus appeared linked to several top co-occurrence clusters. When HLA alleles, especially DR and DQ, strongly co-occurred, TCR associations were difficult to assign to individual alleles. While some public TCRs were present in many individuals, most TCR sequences turned up only very rarely across donors. Some IMGT-functional V segments, including TRBV6-2 and TRBV6-3, could not be told apart with the 87-base-pair reads, so those segments were excluded. In a later analysis, more than 15,000 TCR beta sequences were associated with specific HLA alleles at a false discovery rate of 0.05. A later analysis found that TCR association rates varied across HLA loci, with DRB1 alleles showing the most associated TCRs and HLA-C alleles the fewest. According to a later genetic analysis, donors in an Asian-associated ancestry cluster had fewer N-insertions in productive TCRs than the approximately 700-donor mean. An association between a missense DCLRE1C variant and V-gene and J-gene trimming of TCR beta chains was found in a later genetic analysis and replicated in an independent cohort. For the cohort, immune exposure information was limited to CMV serostatus. Because HLA typing was missing for some donors at each locus, association tests included only the typed subset. In vitro tests confirmed that a few of the cytomegalovirus-associated TCR beta chains recognize cytomegalovirus antigens. In a later analysis, HLA-associated TCR beta chains showed more clonal expansion and lower generation probabilities than non-associated chains that were equally common. In an earlier analysis of some 640 of the donors, most TCR beta V segments were observed in productive rearrangements about 90% or about 30% of the time, broadly matching IMGT annotations. Cytomegalovirus status was reported to be diagnosed by the classifier with high specificity and sensitivity in both the original and validation cohorts. Presence/absence analyses assumed roughly uniform sequencing depth across donors, an assumption that may not hold. A cluster of highly shared sequence variants was judged likely to be a technical artifact of the sequencing pipeline. Most CMV-associated TCR beta chains appeared to be HLA-restricted in a later analysis, and the HLA associations seemed to be driven largely by CMV exposure. Because counts were too low, under 20 rarely observed V segments, including chromosome 9 orphons, were left out of the earlier analysis of 587 of the donors. Linkage disequilibrium might explain the correlated functional status among segregating V segments, but an unknown experimental factor could not be ruled out. It was suggested by the authors that the approach could potentially be generalized to other disease states and immunological phenotypes.

The cohort was made up of approximately 670 healthy bone marrow donors. All cohort members were sampled while nominally healthy, although unrecorded immune exposures were likely present. The donor tested CMV seropositive and was one of the 289 seropositive cohort members. A peripheral blood sample was provided by each donor, and peripheral blood mononuclear cells were used for TCR beta sequencing. The Qiagen DNeasy Blood Extraction Kit was used to extract genomic DNA from the blood cell samples. To prepare the library, the immunoSEQ multiplex PCR assay was applied. For the multiplex PCR, a mixture combining 60 forward primers for TCR Vbeta segments and 13 reverse primers for TCR Jbeta segments was used. The CDR3 region of rearranged TCR beta genes was amplified from genomic DNA by a multiplex PCR assay. The amplified TCR beta libraries were sequenced on the Illumina HiSeq System as 87-base-pair reads. The original pipeline was this. A later analysis counted tens of millions of unique TCR beta chains across the 690 or so repertoires, and roughly 9.9 million of these chains were shared by at least two donors. Raw reads were error-corrected and collapsed into unique sequences with a nearest-neighbor algorithm that merged closely related sequences to remove PCR and sequencing errors. Alignment of CDR3 sequences to IMGT reference sequences was used to assign V, D and J gene segments. For a sequence to be retained, a match of at least six nucleotides was required to both a V gene segment and a J gene segment. A rearrangement counted as productive if the CDR3 had no stop codons and remained in frame with V and J, and every other rearrangement counted as non-productive. Following IMGT convention, CDR3 was defined as the stretch from the second conserved V-encoded cysteine up to the conserved J-encoded phenylalanine. The earlier analysis of around 640 of the donors excluded sequences that lacked an unambiguous match to a single V gene segment. In an earlier analysis of about 590 of the donors, a V segment was called functional when productive rearrangements were above 56.7%, and segregating when the standard deviation between donors exceeded 5%. To diagnose cytomegalovirus status from the catalog of TCR beta chain sequences, a statistical classification framework was built. In a later analysis, TCR nucleotide sequences were compared against IMGT/GENE-DB human TR gene sequences so that V and J genes could be assigned. A later analysis assigned CDR3 sequences and most-parsimonious VDJ recombination scenarios with the TCRdist pipeline. In a later analysis, each TCR beta chain was defined by its CDR3 amino acid sequence together with its V-gene family, and reads without a unique V-gene family were excluded. In a later analysis, around 650 highly shared, low-generation-probability nucleotide sequences were removed to address suspected cross-contamination and a sequencing artifact. In a later analysis, a clonal expansion index for each public chain was calculated from normalized within-repertoire ranks of inferred template counts. In a later analysis, generation probabilities were computed with a VDJ recombination model fitted to out-of-frame rearrangements, and the resulting probabilities were checked against IGoR. In a later analysis, TCR-TCR, TCR-HLA and TCR-CMV co-occurrence was scored with hypergeometric tests, and a repertoire-size bias correction was applied to TCR pairs. To estimate false discovery rates, a later analysis permuted the HLA or CMV assignments 20 times. In a later analysis, co-occurring TCRs were grouped with DBSCAN, and TCRdist sequence similarity was added when clustering was performed within HLA-allele-positive subsets. Repertoires with fewer than 30,000 or more than 120,000 public chains, plus five repertoires with anomalous nucleotide sharing, were excluded from co-occurrence clustering. What TCRdb holds here is the immuneACCESS table cut down to in-frame rearrangements. Part of the clones is not present; checked against another copy, under half of the missing clones reflect an unresolved V gene, and the others are unexplained. The V and J calls and the clone size are those of that table, but D and trimming were determined from the DNA. In all, the sample holds around 190,000 clones, and approximately 82% of those were seen once. The ten largest account for 1.2% of the sample.

As regards this clone: Its antigen specificity is not known. No quality values exist for individual bases; no much larger clone is one base distant.

CDR1 and CDR2 were assigned from the germline V gene as SNHLY and FYNNEI. V and J lose 6 bases and 10 bases, and a span of 7 bases separates them. The CDR3 runs 9 amino acids, cysteine and phenylalanine included. Only CDR3 DNA remains: 27 bases, in frame from the first base. The sequenced sample consisted of PBMCs. The sequence joins TRBV2 to TRBJ2-7; TRBD1 is a possible D gene, resting on 5 matching bases. This clonotype was obtained from a girl aged 2-10 years in good health and CMV-seropositive. The CDR3 protein sequence reads: CASRGPQYF. The DNA sequence reads TGTGCCAGCAGGGGGCCCCAGTACTTC.